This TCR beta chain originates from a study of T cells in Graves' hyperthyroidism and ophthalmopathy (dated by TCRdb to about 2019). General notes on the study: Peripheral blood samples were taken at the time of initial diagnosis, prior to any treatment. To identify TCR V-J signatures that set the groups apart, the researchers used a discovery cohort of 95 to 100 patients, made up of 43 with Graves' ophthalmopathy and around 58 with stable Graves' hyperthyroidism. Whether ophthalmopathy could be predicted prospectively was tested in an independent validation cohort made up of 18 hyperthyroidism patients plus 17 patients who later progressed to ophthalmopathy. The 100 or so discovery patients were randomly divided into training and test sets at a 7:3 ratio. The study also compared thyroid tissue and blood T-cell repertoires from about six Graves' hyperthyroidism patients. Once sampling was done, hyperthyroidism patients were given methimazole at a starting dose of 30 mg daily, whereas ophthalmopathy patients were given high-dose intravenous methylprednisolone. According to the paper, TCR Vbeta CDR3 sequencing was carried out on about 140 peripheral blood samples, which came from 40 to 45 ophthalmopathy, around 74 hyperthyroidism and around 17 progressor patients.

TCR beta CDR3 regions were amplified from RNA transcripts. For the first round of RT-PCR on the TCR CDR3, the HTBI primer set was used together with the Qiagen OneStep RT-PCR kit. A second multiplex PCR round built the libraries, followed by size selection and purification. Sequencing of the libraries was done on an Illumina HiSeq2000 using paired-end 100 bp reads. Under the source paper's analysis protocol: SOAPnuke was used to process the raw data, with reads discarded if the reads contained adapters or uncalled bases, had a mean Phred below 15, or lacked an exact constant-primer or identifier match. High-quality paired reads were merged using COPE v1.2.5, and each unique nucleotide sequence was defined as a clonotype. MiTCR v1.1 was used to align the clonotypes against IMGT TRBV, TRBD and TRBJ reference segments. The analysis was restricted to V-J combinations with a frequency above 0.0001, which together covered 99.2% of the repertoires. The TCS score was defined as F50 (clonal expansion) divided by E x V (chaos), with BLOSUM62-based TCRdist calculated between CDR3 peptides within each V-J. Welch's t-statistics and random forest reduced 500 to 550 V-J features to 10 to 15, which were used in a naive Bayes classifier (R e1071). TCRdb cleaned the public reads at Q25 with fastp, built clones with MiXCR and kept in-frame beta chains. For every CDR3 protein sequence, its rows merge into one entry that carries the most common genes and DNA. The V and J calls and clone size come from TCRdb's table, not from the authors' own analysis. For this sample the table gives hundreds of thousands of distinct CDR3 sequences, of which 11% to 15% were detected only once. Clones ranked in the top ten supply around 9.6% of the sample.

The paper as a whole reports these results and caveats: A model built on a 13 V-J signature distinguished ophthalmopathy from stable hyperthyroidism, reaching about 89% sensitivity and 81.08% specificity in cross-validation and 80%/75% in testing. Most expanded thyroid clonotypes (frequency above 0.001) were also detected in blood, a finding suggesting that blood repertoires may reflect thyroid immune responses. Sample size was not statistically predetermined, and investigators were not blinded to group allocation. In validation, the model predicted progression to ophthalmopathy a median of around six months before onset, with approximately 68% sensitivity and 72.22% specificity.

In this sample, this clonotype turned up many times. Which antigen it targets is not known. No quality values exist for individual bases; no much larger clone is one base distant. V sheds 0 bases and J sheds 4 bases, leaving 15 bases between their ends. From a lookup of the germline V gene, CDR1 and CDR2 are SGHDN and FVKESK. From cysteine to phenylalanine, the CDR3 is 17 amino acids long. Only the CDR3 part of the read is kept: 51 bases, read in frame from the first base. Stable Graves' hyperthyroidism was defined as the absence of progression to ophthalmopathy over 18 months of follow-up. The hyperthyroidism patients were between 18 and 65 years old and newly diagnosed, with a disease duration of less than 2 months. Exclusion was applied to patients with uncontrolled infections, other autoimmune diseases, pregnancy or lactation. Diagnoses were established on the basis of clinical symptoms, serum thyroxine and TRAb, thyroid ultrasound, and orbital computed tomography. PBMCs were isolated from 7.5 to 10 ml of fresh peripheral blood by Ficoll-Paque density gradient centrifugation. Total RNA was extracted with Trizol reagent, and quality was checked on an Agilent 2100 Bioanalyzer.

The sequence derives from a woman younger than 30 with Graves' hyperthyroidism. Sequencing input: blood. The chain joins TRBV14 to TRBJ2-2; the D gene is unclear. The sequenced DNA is TGTGCCAGCAGCCAAGATAACAGCCTACGAAGCACCGGGGAGCTGTTTTTT. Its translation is CASSQDNSLRSTGELFF.